These 26 T cell receptor beta chains were sequenced from one sample in a study of regulatory T cells in long-lasting Graves disease. Assembly of TCR beta libraries relied on iRepertoire HTBI primers together with Arm-PCR of CDR3 regions. MiXCR was run by TCRdb on the multiplex PCR reads, yielding one entry per CDR3 protein. Of around 400,000 distinct CDR3 sequences listed, approximately 10% are singletons. Documented time point: newly diagnosed GD, antithyroid drugs for less than 3 months. Preparation of the TCR library used RNA extracted from PBMCs. This sample also belongs to another study, concerning T cells in Graves' hyperthyroidism and ophthalmopathy.

The specimen comprised peripheral blood mononuclear cells (PBMCs), sampled at new diagnosis, from a patient treated with antithyroid drugs. These receptors were obtained from a woman under 30 with Graves disease.

This clonotype was counted between two and nine times. The chain uses TRBV12-3 or TRBV12-4 and TRBJ2-3; tentatively, D is TRBD1 (5 bases). The CDR3 covers 16 residues. The V and J ends lost 5 bases and 3 bases respectively, with 18 bases between them. CDR3 residues: CASSPQGVWATDTQYF. The CDR3 DNA follows: TGTGCCAGCAGTCCCCAAGGGGTATGGGCAACAGATACGCAGTATTTT.

This clonotype was detected many times. CDR3 in amino acids: CASSPVAEGDYGYTF. The CDR3 DNA reads as TGTGCCAGCTCACCCGTGGCGGAAGGGGATTATGGCTACACCTTC. The chain recombines TRBV18 with TRBJ1-2, with a weak D call TRBD1 (5 bases). Trimming cost V 3 bases and J 5 bases, with 16 bases left between them. The CDR3 runs 15 residues. Germline assignment: CDR1 KGHSH and CDR2 LQKENI. Together with reference TRBV18 and TRBJ1-2, the CDR3 gives the full variable domain: NAGVMQNPRHLVRRRGQEARLRCSPMKGHSHVYWYRQLPEEGLKFMVYLQKENIIDESGMPKERFSAEFPKEGPSILRIQQVVRGDSAAYFCASSPVAEGDYGYTFGSGTRLTVV.

This clonotype was seen repeatedly, ten times or more. V gene TRBV12-3 or TRBV12-4 combines with J gene TRBJ2-5, with D possibly TRBD1 on 8 matching bases. CDR3 length: 18 amino acids. The V and J ends lost 8 bases and 1 base respectively, with 26 bases between them. CDR3 coding DNA: TGTGCCAGCTCCAACCCTAGGGGGGGACAGGCGATCCAAGAGACCCAGTACTTC. Translating gives CASSNPRGGQAIQETQYF.

About this clonotype itself: This likely came from a read error, as a far larger clone is one base away. This rearrangement joins TRBV11-2 to TRBJ2-4; 12 bases map to TRBD2. Germline lookup yields CDR1 SGHAT and CDR2 FQNNGV. The CDR3 has 18 residues. DNA of the CDR3: TGTGCCAGCAGCCCAAGACTAGCGGGAGCGGATAGCCCCAATGAGCAGTCCTTC. Protein: CASSPRLAGADSPNEQSF.

This clonotype showed up many times. V is TRBV28 and J is TRBJ2-3; possibly TRBD1 for D (6 bases). The CDR3 spans 15 residues. Germline lookup yields CDR1 MDHEN and CDR2 SYDVKM. The V and J ends lost 6 bases and 1 base respectively, with 14 bases between them. As DNA, the CDR3 is TGTGCCAGCAGCCTAGACAGGCCGCGCACAGATACGCAGTATTTT. Translated, it gives CASSLDRPRTDTQYF.

As regards this clonotype: With a far larger clone one base away, a read error is the likely cause. The genes are TRBV28 and TRBJ2-3; 12 nucleotides line up with TRBD2. Trimming removed 6 bases from V and 5 bases from J; junction bases left unmatched: 9. The CDR3 length is 16 residues. Germline V gene data show CDR1 as MDHEN and CDR2 as SYDVKM. CDR3 in DNA: TGTGCCAGCAGATCACTAGCGGGGGGCCCGGAAGATACGCAGTATTTT. Protein: CASRSLAGGPEDTQYF.

The chain carries TRBV5-6 and TRBJ2-5; D not certain. The CDR3 has 15 residues. Trimming removed 3 bases from V and 2 bases from J, with 14 bases in between. The germline CDR1 and CDR2 sequences are SGHDT and YYEEEE. The DNA of the CDR3 is TGTGCCAGCAGCTCCCCCACGGTCGCACAAGAGACCCAGTACTTC. It yields the protein CASSSPTVAQETQYF.

This clonotype came up many times. The rearrangement links TRBV18 to TRBJ1-2; D is unclear. Germline lookup yields CDR1 KGHSH and CDR2 LQKENI. This CDR3 is 15 amino acids long. V lost 3 bases, J lost 8 bases, and 19 bases lay in between. The DNA for the CDR3 is TGTGCCAGCTCACCCATGTACGGGCTCGGCTACGGCTACACCTTC. Protein sequence: CASSPMYGLGYGYTF. Supplemented by reference TRBV18 and TRBJ1-2, the full variable domain reads NAGVMQNPRHLVRRRGQEARLRCSPMKGHSHVYWYRQLPEEGLKFMVYLQKENIIDESGMPKERFSAEFPKEGPSILRIQQVVRGDSAAYFCASSPMYGLGYGYTFGSGTRLTVV.

The chain uses TRBV20-1 and TRBJ2-5; a weak D match, TRBD2 (6 bases). Germline CDR1 is DFQATT and CDR2 is SNEGSKA (reference sequence). CDR3 length: 12 amino acids. V was pared by 7 bases and J by 5 bases, with 14 bases between. CDR3 protein: CSGAGPDETQYF. Written as DNA, the CDR3 is TGCAGTGGGGCGGGGCCCGACGAGACCCAGTACTTC.

This clonotype was picked up many times. This chain joins TRBV6-1 and TRBJ2-1; the D is unclear. Trimming removed 3 bases at V and 5 bases at J, with 14 bases between. CDR3 length equals 15 residues. Germline V gene sequence: CDR1 MNHNS, CDR2 SASEGT. In DNA, the CDR3 is TGTGCCAGCAGTGACTATTCCGCTGTCGACAATGAGCAGTTCTTC. Amino acids: CASSDYSAVDNEQFF.

This clonotype was detected many times. The chain recombines TRBV10-3 with TRBJ1-5, with D possibly being TRBD1 (6 bases). Germline V gene lookup returns CDR1 ENHRY and CDR2 SYGVKD. Trimming shortened V by 4 bases and J by 4 bases, and 14 bases separated the two germline ends. The CDR3 runs to 15 residues. The CDR3 region is CAISATPQGNQPQHF. The DNA of the CDR3 is TGTGCCATCAGTGCGACTCCTCAGGGGAATCAGCCCCAGCATTTT.

The chain employs TRBV27 and TRBJ2-7; a possible D gene is TRBD1 (6 bases). Trimming removed 5 bases at V and 0 bases at J, with 11 bases between. The CDR3 sequence is 14 residues long. CDR1 is MNHEY, CDR2 SMNVEV, per germline (reference sequence). The CDR3 spells CASSPTGASYEQYV. In nucleotides, the CDR3 is TGTGCCAGCAGTCCGACAGGAGCCTCCTACGAGCAGTACGTC.

This clonotype was counted ten times or more. The rearrangement uses TRBV19 and TRBJ1-1; possibly TRBD1 for D (6 bases). This CDR3 is built from 15 residues. Germline lookup yields CDR1 LNHDA and CDR2 SQIVND (reference sequence). The V end lost 6 bases, the J end lost 1 base, and 15 bases lay between the germline ends. The CDR3 spells CASRHPGHKNTEAFF. The DNA for the CDR3 is TGTGCCAGTAGGCATCCGGGACACAAGAACACTGAAGCTTTCTTT.

This clonotype was counted many times. The chain employs TRBV3-1 and TRBJ2-3, with unresolved D. The CDR3 extends over 14 amino acids. CDR1 is LGHDT and CDR2 is YNNKEL in the germline V gene (reference sequence). V lost 0 bases and J lost 4, with 8 bases in between. CDR3 region: CASSQEGISDTQYF. CDR3 DNA: TGTGCCAGCAGCCAAGAGGGGATTTCAGATACGCAGTATTTT.

This clonotype has at least ten counts. This chain connects TRBV12-3 or TRBV12-4 to TRBJ2-2; D is uncertain. The CDR3 totals 12 residues. V was shortened by 10 bases and J by 4 bases, with 10 bases between the two germline ends. The CDR3 DNA reads TGTGCCACTGATCTCGTCACCGGGGAGCTGTTTTTT. It encodes CATDLVTGELFF.

This clonotype was seen once. Possible read error: a much larger clone is one base away. The V and J genes are TRBV6-2 or TRBV6-3 and TRBJ2-2; TRBD2 is a possible D gene (5 bases). Germline assignment: CDR1 MNHEY and CDR2 SVGEGT. The CDR3 runs to 13 residues. Trimming cost V 4 bases and J 7 bases, with 10 bases left between them. In nucleotides, the CDR3 is TGTGCCAGCAGTTCGGGCGGAGGCGGGGAGCTGTTTTTT. Translated, it gives CASSSGGGGELFF.

This clonotype occurred many times. This chain joins TRBV12-3 or TRBV12-4 and TRBJ2-7; 7 nucleotides line up with TRBD2. This CDR3 has 13 amino acids. The J segment lost 6 bases and the V segment lost 3 bases, leaving 5 bases of the junction unmatched. The CDR3 region is CASSLGGGSEQYF. In DNA form, the CDR3 reads TGTGCCAGCAGTTTGGGGGGGGGTTCCGAGCAGTACTTC.

Only one count was recorded for this clonotype. The junction differs from germline at one of its ends, possibly a read error. The rearrangement uses TRBV6-2 or TRBV6-3 and TRBJ2-1, with 8 bases that match TRBD1. Per the germline V gene, CDR1 is MNHEY and CDR2 is SVGEGT. The CDR3 extends over 13 amino acids. The CDR3 region is CASSSLRQGHKYF. CDR3 nucleotide sequence: TGTGCCAGCAGTTCTCTCCGACAGGGGCATAAGTACTTC.

This clonotype was seen repeatedly, ten times or more. This chain connects TRBV20-1 to TRBJ2-7; 13 bases agree with TRBD2. In germline, CDR1 is DFQATT, CDR2 SNEGSKA (reference sequence). CDR3 length: 13 amino acids. CDR3 loop: CSARTSGSYEQYF. The CDR3 region has the DNA TGCAGCGCCAGGACTAGCGGGAGCTACGAGCAGTACTTC.

This clonotype was seen repeatedly, ten times or more. The rearrangement uses TRBV15 and TRBJ2-5; 8 positions agree with TRBD2. CDR1 and CDR2 from the germline V gene are LNHNV and YYDKDF (reference sequence). This CDR3 is 15 amino acids long. V shed 0 bases, J shed 5 bases, and the junction held 5 bases outside the gene matches. The CDR3 DNA sequence: TGTGCCACCAGCAGAGAACGGGGGGGGTGGGAGACCCAGTACTTC. Amino acids: CATSRERGGWETQYF.

Of note for this clonotype: Given the absence of the conserved phenylalanine or tryptophan at the CDR3 end, a read error is likely. The chain uses TRBV7-2 and TRBJ1-3; no clear D gene. Germline CDR1 SGHTA, CDR2 FQGNSA. V was trimmed by 1 base and J by 8 bases, leaving 12 bases between them. The CDR3 loop spans 14 amino acids. CDR3 amino acids: CASSLDHGQDTIYS. CDR3 nucleotides: TGTGCCAGCAGCTTAGATCACGGCCAGGACACCATATATTCT.

This clonotype was seen many times. The chain has TRBV10-3 and TRBJ1-4; TRBD1 is a possible D gene (6 bases). In germline, CDR1 is ENHRY, CDR2 SYGVKD. The CDR3 runs 13 residues. Trimming pared 10 bases from V and 6 bases from J, leaving 15 bases between. The CDR3 region is CASRVGADEKLFF. The DNA for the CDR3 is TGTGCCAGCCGAGTGGGGGCGGATGAAAAACTGTTTTTT.

This clonotype showed up many times. This chain links TRBV13 with TRBJ2-5, with D maybe TRBD2 (5 bases). The CDR3 is 13 amino acids. Germline V gives CDR1 PRHDT, CDR2 FYEKMQ (reference sequence). Trimming cost V 7 bases and J 5 bases, with 14 bases left between them. CDR3 nucleotides: TGTGCCAGCAATGAGGGTTCCGGGGAGACCCAGTACTTC. Protein sequence: CASNEGSGETQYF.

The rearrangement uses TRBV7-9 and TRBJ2-3; no firm D call. The V end was cut by 4 bases, the J end by 10 bases, with 15 bases between. CDR3 length: 13 amino acids. Germline CDR1 is SEHNR and CDR2 is FQNEAQ (reference sequence). This CDR3 is CASSYLSHPAQYF. In nucleotides, the CDR3 is TGTGCCAGCAGCTACCTGAGTCATCCTGCGCAGTATTTT.

The table lists this clonotype with many counts. The chain joins TRBV10-3 to TRBJ1-1, with D perhaps TRBD1 (5 bases). Trimming shortened V by 0 bases and J by 4 bases, and 12 bases separated the two germline ends. CDR1 is ENHRY and CDR2 is SYGVKD in the germline V gene. This CDR3 has 15 amino acids. CDR3 nucleotides: TGTGCCATCAGTGAGTCGAACCCGAGGGGCACTGAAGCTTTCTTT. Translating it yields CAISESNPRGTEAFF.

This clonotype was observed a handful of times. V is TRBV3-1 and J is TRBJ2-5; D uncertain. The V and J ends lost 3 bases and 5 bases respectively, with 7 bases between them. Germline V CDR1 and CDR2: LGHDT, YNNKEL (reference sequence). The CDR3 runs to 12 residues. The CDR3 DNA sequence: TGTGCCAGCAGCCACATCGATGAGACCCAGTACTTC. The encoded protein is CASSHIDETQYF.